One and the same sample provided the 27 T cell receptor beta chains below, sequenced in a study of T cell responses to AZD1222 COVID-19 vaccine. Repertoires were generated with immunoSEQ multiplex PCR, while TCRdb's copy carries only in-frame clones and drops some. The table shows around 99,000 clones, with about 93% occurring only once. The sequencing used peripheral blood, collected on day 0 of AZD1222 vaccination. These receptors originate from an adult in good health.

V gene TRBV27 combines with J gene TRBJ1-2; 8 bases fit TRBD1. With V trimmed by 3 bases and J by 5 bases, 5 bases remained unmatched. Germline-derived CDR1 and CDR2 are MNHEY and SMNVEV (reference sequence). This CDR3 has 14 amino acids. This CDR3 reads CASSFTDRGYGYTF. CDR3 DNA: TGTGCCAGCAGTTTCACTGACAGGGGTTATGGCTACACCTTC.

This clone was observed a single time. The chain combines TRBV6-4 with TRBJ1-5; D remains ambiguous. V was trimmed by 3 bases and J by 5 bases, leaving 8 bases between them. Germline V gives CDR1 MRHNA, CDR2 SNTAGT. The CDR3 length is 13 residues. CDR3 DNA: TGTGCCAGCAGTGAGGGGAGGGATCAGCCCCAGCATTTT. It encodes CASSEGRDQPQHF.

The CDR3 DNA is TGTGCCACCGCTCAGACCGGGACCAACTCCTACAATGAGCAGTTCTTC. Translating gives CATAQTGTNSYNEQFF. This rearrangement joins TRBV19 to TRBJ2-1; D possibly uses TRBD1 or TRBD2 (5 bases each). Trimming left V 10 bases short and J 0 bases short, with 19 bases between. The CDR3 consists of 16 residues. Germline CDR1 reads LNHDA; CDR2 reads SQIVND (reference sequence).

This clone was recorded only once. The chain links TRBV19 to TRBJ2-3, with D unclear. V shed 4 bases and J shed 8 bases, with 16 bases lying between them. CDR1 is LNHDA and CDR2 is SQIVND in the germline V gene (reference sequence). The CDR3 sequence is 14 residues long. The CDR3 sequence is CASSTPTDTSTQYF. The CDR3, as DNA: TGTGCCAGTAGTACTCCAACCGACACATCTACGCAGTATTTT.

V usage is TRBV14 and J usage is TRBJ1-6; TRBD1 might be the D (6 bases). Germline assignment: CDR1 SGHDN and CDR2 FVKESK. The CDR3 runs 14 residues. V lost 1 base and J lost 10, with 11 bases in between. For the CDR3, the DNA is TGTGCCAGCAGCCAAGGGCAGGGGAGGTCACCCCTCCACTTT. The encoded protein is CASSQGQGRSPLHF.

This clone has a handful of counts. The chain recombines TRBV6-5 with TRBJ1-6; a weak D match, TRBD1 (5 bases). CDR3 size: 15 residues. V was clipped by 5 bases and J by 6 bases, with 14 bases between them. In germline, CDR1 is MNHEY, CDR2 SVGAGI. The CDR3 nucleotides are TGTGCCAGCAGTCGAGAGGGACGGAGTAATTCACCCCTCCACTTT. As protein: CASSREGRSNSPLHF.

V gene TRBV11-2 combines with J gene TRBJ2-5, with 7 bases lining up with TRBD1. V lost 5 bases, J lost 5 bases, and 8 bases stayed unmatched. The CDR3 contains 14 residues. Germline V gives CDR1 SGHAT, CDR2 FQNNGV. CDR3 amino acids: CASSPPDREETQYF. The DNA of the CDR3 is TGTGCCAGCAGCCCACCAGACAGGGAGGAGACCCAGTACTTC.

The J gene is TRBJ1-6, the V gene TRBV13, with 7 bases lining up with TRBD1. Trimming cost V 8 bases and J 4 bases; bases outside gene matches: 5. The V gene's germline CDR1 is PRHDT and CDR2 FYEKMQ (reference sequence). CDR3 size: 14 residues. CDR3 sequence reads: CASRRDRYNSPLHF. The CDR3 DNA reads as TGTGCCAGCCGACGGGACAGATATAATTCACCCCTCCACTTT.

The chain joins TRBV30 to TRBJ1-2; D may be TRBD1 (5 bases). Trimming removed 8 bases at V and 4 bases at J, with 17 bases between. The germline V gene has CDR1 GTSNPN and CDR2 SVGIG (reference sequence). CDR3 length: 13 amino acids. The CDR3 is CAHSPPDSYGYTF. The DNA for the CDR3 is TGTGCCCACAGTCCCCCTGACAGCTATGGCTACACCTTC.

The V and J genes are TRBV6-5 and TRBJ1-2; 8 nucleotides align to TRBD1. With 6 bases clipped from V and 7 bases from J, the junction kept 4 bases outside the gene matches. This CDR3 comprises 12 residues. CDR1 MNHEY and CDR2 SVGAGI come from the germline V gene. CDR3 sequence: CASSPQGAGYTF. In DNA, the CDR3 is TGTGCCAGCAGCCCGCAGGGGGCTGGCTACACCTTC.

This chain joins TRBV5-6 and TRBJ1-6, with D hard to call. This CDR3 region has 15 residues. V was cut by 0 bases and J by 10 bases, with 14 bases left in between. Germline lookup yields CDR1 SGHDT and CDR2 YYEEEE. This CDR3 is CASSLALSPGSPLHF. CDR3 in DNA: TGTGCCAGCAGCTTGGCACTTAGCCCCGGGTCACCCCTCCACTTT. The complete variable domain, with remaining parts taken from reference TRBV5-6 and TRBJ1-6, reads DAGVTQSPTHLIKTRGQQVTLRCSPKSGHDTVSWYQQALGQGPQFIFQYYEEEERQRGNFPDRFSGHQFPNYSSELNVNALLLGDSALYLCASSLALSPGSPLHFGNGTRLTVT.

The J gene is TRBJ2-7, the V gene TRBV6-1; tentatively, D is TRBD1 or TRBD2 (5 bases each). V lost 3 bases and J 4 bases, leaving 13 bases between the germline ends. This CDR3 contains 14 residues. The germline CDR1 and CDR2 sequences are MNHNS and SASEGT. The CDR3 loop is CASSDNRWGYEQYF. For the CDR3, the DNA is TGTGCCAGCAGTGACAACAGATGGGGGTACGAGCAGTACTTC.

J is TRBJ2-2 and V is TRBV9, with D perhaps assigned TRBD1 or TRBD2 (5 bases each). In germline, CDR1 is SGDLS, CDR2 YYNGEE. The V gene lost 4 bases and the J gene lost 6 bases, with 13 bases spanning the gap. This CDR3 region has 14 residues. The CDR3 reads CASSTKRGPGELFF. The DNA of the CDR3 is TGTGCCAGCAGCACCAAACGGGGACCCGGGGAGCTGTTTTTT.

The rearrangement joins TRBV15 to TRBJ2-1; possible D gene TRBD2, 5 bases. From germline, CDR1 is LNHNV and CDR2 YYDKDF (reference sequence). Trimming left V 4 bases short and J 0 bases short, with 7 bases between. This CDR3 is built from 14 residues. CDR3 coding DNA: TGTGCCACCAGCAAGCGGAGCTCCTACAATGAGCAGTTCTTC. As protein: CATSKRSSYNEQFF.

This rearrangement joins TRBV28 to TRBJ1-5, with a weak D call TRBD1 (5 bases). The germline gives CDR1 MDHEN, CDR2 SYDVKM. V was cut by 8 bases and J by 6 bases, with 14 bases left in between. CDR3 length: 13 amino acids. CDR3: CASGGAGFQPQHF. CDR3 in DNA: TGTGCCAGCGGGGGAGCAGGGTTTCAGCCCCAGCATTTT.

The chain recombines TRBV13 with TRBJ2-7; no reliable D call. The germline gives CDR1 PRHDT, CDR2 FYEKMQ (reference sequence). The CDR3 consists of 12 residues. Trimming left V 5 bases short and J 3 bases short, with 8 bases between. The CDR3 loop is CASSPDRYEQYF. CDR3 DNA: TGTGCCAGCAGCCCCGACCGCTACGAGCAGTACTTC.

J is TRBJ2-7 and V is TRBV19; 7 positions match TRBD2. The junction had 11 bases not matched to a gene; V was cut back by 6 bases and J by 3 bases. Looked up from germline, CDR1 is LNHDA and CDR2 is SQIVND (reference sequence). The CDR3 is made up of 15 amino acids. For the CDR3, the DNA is TGTGCCAGTAGCCGGGGGGACTCCAGCTACTACGAGCAGTACTTC. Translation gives CASSRGDSSYYEQYF.

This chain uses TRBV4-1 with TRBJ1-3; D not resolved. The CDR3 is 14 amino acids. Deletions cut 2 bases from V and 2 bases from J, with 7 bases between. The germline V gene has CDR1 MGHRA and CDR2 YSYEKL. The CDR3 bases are TGCGCCAGCAGCCAACCAGTAACTGGAAACACCATATATTTT. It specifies CASSQPVTGNTIYF.

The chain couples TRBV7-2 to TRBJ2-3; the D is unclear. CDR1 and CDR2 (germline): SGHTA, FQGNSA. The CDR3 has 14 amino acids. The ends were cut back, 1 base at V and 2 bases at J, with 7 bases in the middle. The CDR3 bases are TGTGCCAGCAGCTTAGAGTGGGCCACAGATACGCAGTATTTT. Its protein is CASSLEWATDTQYF.

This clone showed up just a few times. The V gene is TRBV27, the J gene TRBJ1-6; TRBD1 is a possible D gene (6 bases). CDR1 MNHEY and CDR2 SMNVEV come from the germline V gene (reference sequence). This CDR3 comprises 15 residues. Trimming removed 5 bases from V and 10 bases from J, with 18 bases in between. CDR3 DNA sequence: TGTGCCAGCAGTCCTAGAGGGGGGCCGGGGTCACCCCTCCACTTT. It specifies CASSPRGGPGSPLHF.

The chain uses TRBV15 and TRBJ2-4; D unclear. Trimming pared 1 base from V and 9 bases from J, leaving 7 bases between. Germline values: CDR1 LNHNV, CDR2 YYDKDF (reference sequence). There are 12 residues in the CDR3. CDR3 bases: TGTGCCACCAGCAGAGGATTAGGCATTCAGTACTTC. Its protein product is CATSRGLGIQYF.

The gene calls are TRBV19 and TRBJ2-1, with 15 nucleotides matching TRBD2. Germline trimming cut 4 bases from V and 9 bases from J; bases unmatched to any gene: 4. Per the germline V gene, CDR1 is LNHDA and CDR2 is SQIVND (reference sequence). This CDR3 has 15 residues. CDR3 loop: CASSSGTSGGFEQFF. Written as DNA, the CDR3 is TGTGCCAGTAGTAGTGGGACTAGCGGGGGGTTTGAGCAGTTCTTC.

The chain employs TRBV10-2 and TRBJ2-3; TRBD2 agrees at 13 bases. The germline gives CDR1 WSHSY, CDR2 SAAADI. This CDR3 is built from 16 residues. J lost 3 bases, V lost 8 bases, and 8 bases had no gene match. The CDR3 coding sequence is TGCGCCAGCTCAAGGGTGGGACTAGCGGGGACAGATACGCAGTATTTT. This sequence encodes CASSRVGLAGTDTQYF.

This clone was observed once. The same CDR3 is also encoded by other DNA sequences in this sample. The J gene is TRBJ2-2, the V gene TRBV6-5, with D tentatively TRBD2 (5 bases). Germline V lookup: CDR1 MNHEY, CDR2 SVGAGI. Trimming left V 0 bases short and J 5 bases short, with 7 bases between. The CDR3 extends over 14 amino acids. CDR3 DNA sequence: TGTGCCAGCAGTTACTCTGAGGGTACCGGGGAGCTGTTTTTT. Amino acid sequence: CASSYSEGTGELFF.

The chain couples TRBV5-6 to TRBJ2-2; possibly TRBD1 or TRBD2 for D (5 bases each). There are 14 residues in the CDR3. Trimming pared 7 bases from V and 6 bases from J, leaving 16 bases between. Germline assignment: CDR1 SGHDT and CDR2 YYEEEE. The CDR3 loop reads CASADIFGAGELFF. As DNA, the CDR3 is TGTGCCAGCGCGGACATCTTCGGGGCCGGGGAGCTGTTTTTT.

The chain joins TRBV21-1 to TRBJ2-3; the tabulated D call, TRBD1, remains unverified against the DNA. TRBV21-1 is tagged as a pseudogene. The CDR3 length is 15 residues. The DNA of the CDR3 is TGTGCCAGCAGCACCCGGGACAGGGGGGGAGATACGCAGTATTTT. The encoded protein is CASSTRDRGGDTQYF.

The CDR3 nucleotides read TGTGCCAGCAGTGAAAATTGGGAGGGGGCGGCTGAAGCTTTCTTT. Translation: CASSENWEGAAEAFF. The chain uses TRBV6-1 and TRBJ1-1; 7 nucleotides agree with TRBD1. CDR3 length equals 15 residues. From germline, CDR1 is MNHNS and CDR2 SASEGT. The V segment lost 2 bases and the J segment 6 bases; nucleotides outside the gene matches: 9.